Below, 29 T cell receptor beta chains from the same sample are listed, as sequenced in a study of human T cells and chemical hapten exposure. TCRdb reprocessed the RACE reads via MiXCR and lists one record per CDR3 protein. The sample contains more than 75,000 distinct CDR3 sequences, under 10% of which appear only once. The time point denotes: healthy volunteer bleed at 6 weeks. The study extracted total RNA from unfractionated whole blood. Sequencing was performed on whole blood. Receptors were obtained from a male donor in good health. Some clones in this sample may be carry-over from other donors' samples.

This clonotype was seen more than once but under ten times. The chain carries TRBV4-1 and TRBJ2-2, with D perhaps matching TRBD1 or TRBD2 (5 bases each). The germline V gene encodes CDR1 MGHRA and CDR2 YSYEKL. The CDR3 sequence is 15 residues long. V lost 0 bases and J 7 bases, leaving 12 bases between the germline ends. The CDR3 DNA sequence: TGCGCCAGCAGCCAAGAGCCGGGACGAAGCGGGGAGCTGTTTTTT. This gives the protein CASSQEPGRSGELFF.

J is TRBJ1-5 and V is TRBV21-1. TRBV21-1 is a known pseudogene. The CDR3 extends over 12 amino acids. The CDR3 sequence is CASSNSSQPQHF. The CDR3 region has the DNA TGTGCCAGCAGCAATTCTTCTCAGCCCCAGCATTTT.

This clonotype was seen a few times. The CDR3 loop is CASSTRLRTEGSTQYF. In nucleotides, the CDR3 is TGTGCCAGCAGCACCCGTCTCCGGACAGAGGGTTCTACGCAGTATTTT. The chain uses TRBV9 and TRBJ2-3; maybe TRBD1 (6 bases). Germline CDR1 SGDLS, CDR2 YYNGEE. Trimming left V 4 bases short and J 8 bases short, with 23 bases between. The CDR3 spans 16 residues.

V and J are TRBV2 and TRBJ1-5, with 7 nucleotides matching TRBD1. Germline lookup yields CDR1 SNHLY and CDR2 FYNNEI. The CDR3 spans 16 residues. J lost 0 bases, V lost 8 bases, and 10 bases had no gene match. The CDR3 region is CASHLSGGYSNQPQHF. The CDR3 bases are TGTGCCAGCCACCTCTCAGGGGGATATAGCAATCAGCCCCAGCATTTT.

The chain is built from TRBV7-9 and TRBJ2-6; the D is unclear. The CDR3 spans 15 residues. The germline CDR1 and CDR2 sequences are SEHNR and FQNEAQ (reference sequence). Trimming stripped 8 bases from V and 1 base from J, with 12 bases between. The chain's CDR3 is CASPVRRSGANVLTF. The CDR3 region has the DNA TGTGCCAGCCCTGTGCGCCGATCTGGGGCCAACGTCCTGACTTTC.

This clonotype was counted ten times or more. The chain employs TRBV4-1 and TRBJ1-4; D call uncertain. From germline, CDR1 is MGHRA and CDR2 YSYEKL. The CDR3 runs to 16 residues. Trimming took off 1 base at V and 5 bases at J, with 14 bases between the two ends. The CDR3 DNA reads as TGCGCCAGCAGCCAAGGAGTAACGCCCCACAATGAAAAACTGTTTTTT. Protein: CASSQGVTPHNEKLFF.

The rearrangement links TRBV7-2 to TRBJ2-7; 8 bases match TRBD1. The V gene end was trimmed by 5 bases and the J gene end by 7 bases; junction bases not matched to a gene: 13. The V gene's germline CDR1 is SGHTA and CDR2 FQGNSA. The CDR3 runs 15 residues. The CDR3 protein is CASSRGQGPPEEQYF. The CDR3 coding sequence is TGTGCCAGCAGCAGAGGACAGGGCCCCCCTGAGGAGCAGTACTTC.

The chain employs TRBV21-1 and TRBJ2-1; TRBD2, the table's D call, was not compared with the DNA. TRBV21-1 is termed a pseudogene. The length of the CDR3 is 16 residues. The DNA for the CDR3 is TGTGCCAGCAGTCGACTAGCGGGGGGGCGATACAATGAGCAGTTCTTC. Its protein is CASSRLAGGRYNEQFF.

This clonotype was recorded a few times. J is TRBJ1-1 and V is TRBV9, with D possibly being TRBD1 (6 bases). CDR1 is SGDLS, CDR2 YYNGEE, per germline. V gave up 7 bases and J gave up 1 base, with 17 bases separating them. The CDR3 covers 15 residues. CDR3 coding DNA: TGTGCCAGCGCGGAGAGGGCAGGGGCGAACACTGAAGCTTTCTTT. Translating gives CASAERAGANTEAFF.

This clonotype was detected a few times. The rearrangement uses TRBV27 and TRBJ1-6, with D tentatively TRBD1 (6 bases). V gave up 5 bases and J gave up 1 base, with 15 bases separating them. Germline lookup yields CDR1 MNHEY and CDR2 SMNVEV (reference sequence). The CDR3 has 17 residues. CDR3 DNA sequence: TGTGCCAGCAGTACCGGGGGGGGCCTGTCCTATAATTCACCCCTCCACTTT. Protein: CASSTGGGLSYNSPLHF.

This clonotype showed up just a few times. The V and J genes are TRBV6-6 and TRBJ2-7; 8 positions match TRBD1. CDR3 length equals 15 residues. Germline CDR1 reads MNHNY; CDR2 reads SVGAGI (reference sequence). Trimming took 4 bases from V and 4 from J; bases not matched to a gene: 9. The CDR3 DNA reads as TGTGCCAGCAGTTTGCCCGGGACAGGTCCATACGAGCAGTACTTC. Translation: CASSLPGTGPYEQYF.

This clonotype was picked up many times. The rearrangement links TRBV4-3 to TRBJ2-3; D ambiguous. The length of the CDR3 is 13 residues. Germline CDR1 is LGHNA and CDR2 is YSLEER. With 2 bases removed from V and 5 bases from J, the gap between germline ends came to 8 bases. For the CDR3, the DNA is TGCGCCAGCAGCCAATTCCACAGAGATACGCAGTATTTT. As protein: CASSQFHRDTQYF.

Many counts were recorded for this clonotype. This chain connects TRBV20-1 to TRBJ1-4, with 7 nucleotides matching TRBD1. The CDR3 has 12 amino acids. V trimming: 4 bases; J trimming: 7 bases; junction bases outside the gene matches: 3. Germline values: CDR1 DFQATT, CDR2 SNEGSKA (reference sequence). The CDR3 here is CSAIDRAEKLFF. The CDR3 DNA follows: TGCAGTGCTATCGACAGGGCTGAAAAACTGTTTTTT.

The V call is TRBV7-2, the J call TRBJ2-3; 13 bases are a match to TRBD2. The trim removed 2 bases at V and 5 bases at J, leaving 1 base unmatched. This CDR3 is built from 15 residues. CDR1 is SGHTA, CDR2 FQGNSA, per germline. CDR3 in DNA: TGTGCCAGCAGCTTAAGACTAGCGGGGGGAGATACGCAGTATTTT. Protein sequence: CASSLRLAGGDTQYF.

This clonotype was counted at least ten times. The chain recombines TRBV12-3 or TRBV12-4 with TRBJ2-5; D uncertain. This CDR3 is 13 amino acids long. Trimming shortened V by 1 base and J by 2 bases, and 5 bases separated the two germline ends. DNA for the CDR3: TGTGCCAGCAGTTTAGGGCCTCAAGAGACCCAGTACTTC. This codes for CASSLGPQETQYF.

This clonotype was detected a few times. The chain recombines TRBV29-1 with TRBJ2-3, with D unclear. Deletions cut 4 bases from V and 7 bases from J, with 18 bases between. The germline V gene encodes CDR1 SQVTM and CDR2 ANQGSEA. This CDR3 has 14 residues. The CDR3 region is CSVAGPASLHTQYF. In DNA, the CDR3 is TGCAGCGTTGCCGGGCCAGCGTCCCTCCATACGCAGTATTTT.

There are many counts of this clonotype. CDR3 bases: TGTGCCAGCAGTTTCGCCCTCCCGGACACGCCTAATGAGCAGTTCTTC. Encoded protein: CASSFALPDTPNEQFF. This chain connects TRBV27 to TRBJ2-1, with D perhaps TRBD1 (5 bases). Trimming shortened V by 3 bases and J by 7 bases, and 19 bases separated the two germline ends. The CDR3 length is 16 residues. CDR1 is MNHEY and CDR2 is SMNVEV in the germline V gene (reference sequence).

This clonotype was picked up a small number of times. This chain joins TRBV12-3 or TRBV12-4 and TRBJ1-4; no clear D gene. The CDR3 runs to 13 residues. V lost 9 bases, J lost 3 bases, and 11 bases lay in between. The CDR3 DNA reads as TGTGCCAGTCAGTTTGGGGCTAATGAAAAACTGTTTTTT. Translating gives CASQFGANEKLFF.

This clonotype was observed at least ten times. The V gene is TRBV10-3, the J gene TRBJ2-3; the D gene could be TRBD1 or TRBD2 (6 bases each). There are 18 residues in the CDR3. Trimming left V 0 bases short and J 0 bases short, with 16 bases between. Germline V CDR1 and CDR2: ENHRY, SYGVKD. The CDR3 coding sequence is TGTGCCATCAGTGAGTCGACCTGGGGGGCCGACAGCACAGATACGCAGTATTTT. Protein product: CAISESTWGADSTDTQYF.

The chain uses TRBV6-5 and TRBJ1-1, with 9 bases aligning to TRBD1. The CDR3 totals 18 residues. J lost 4 bases, V lost 8 bases, and 20 bases had no gene match. Germline V lookup: CDR1 MNHEY, CDR2 SVGAGI. The CDR3 sequence: CASGEAGTGPSRATEAFF. The CDR3 DNA is TGTGCCAGCGGCGAGGCCGGGACAGGGCCATCAAGGGCCACTGAAGCTTTCTTT.

This clonotype occurred a few times. The rearrangement links TRBV6-1 to TRBJ2-6, with 8 nucleotides matching TRBD1. V dropped 7 bases and J dropped 0; count of bases not matched to a gene: 11. This CDR3 contains 18 residues. Germline CDR1 and CDR2: MNHNS and SASEGT. CDR3 sequence reads: CASTTGAGGYSGANVLTF. The CDR3 DNA reads as TGTGCCAGCACAACAGGAGCAGGGGGCTACTCTGGGGCCAACGTCCTGACTTTC.

This clonotype was seen repeatedly, ten times or more. This chain joins TRBV10-3 and TRBJ2-3, with TRBD1 as a possible D gene (6 bases). V lost 7 bases and J lost 0, with 14 bases in between. Germline lookup yields CDR1 ENHRY and CDR2 SYGVKD. This CDR3 is 15 amino acids long. In DNA, the CDR3 is TGTGCCATCACTACCGGGACAACTAGCACAGATACGCAGTATTTT. Protein: CAITTGTTSTDTQYF.

V is TRBV12-3 or TRBV12-4 and J is TRBJ1-5; 8 nucleotides line up with TRBD1. V lost 3 bases, J lost 4 bases, and 2 bases stayed unmatched. This CDR3 comprises 14 residues. In DNA form, the CDR3 reads TGTGCCAGCAGTTTCCGGGACAGGAATCAGCCCCAGCATTTT. It specifies CASSFRDRNQPQHF.

This chain connects TRBV5-1 to TRBJ2-3, with 7 bases that match TRBD1. The CDR3 length is 15 residues. V was clipped by 2 bases and J by 2 bases; unmatched bases: 5. Germline CDR1 is SGHRS and CDR2 is YFSETQ. CDR3 bases: TGCGCCAGCAGCTTCACAGGGGCTCTCACAGATACGCAGTATTTT. This sequence encodes CASSFTGALTDTQYF.

This clonotype came up a few times. The J gene is TRBJ2-1, the V gene TRBV29-1; 13 bases fit TRBD2. Trimming removed 7 bases from V and 8 bases from J; junction bases left unmatched: 8. This CDR3 contains 14 residues. Germline CDR1 and CDR2: SQVTM and ANQGSEA. Here the CDR3 DNA reads TGCAGCGACCTGGGACTAGCGGGAAATCATGAGCAGTTCTTC. Residues: CSDLGLAGNHEQFF.

This clonotype was observed a handful of times. V gene TRBV12-3 or TRBV12-4 combines with J gene TRBJ1-5; D remains ambiguous. The CDR3 is made up of 14 amino acids. V was pared by 7 bases and J by 1 base, with 11 bases between. In DNA form, the CDR3 reads TGTGCCAGCACCGGGCCCGACAGCAATCAGCCCCAGCATTTT. Its translation is CASTGPDSNQPQHF.

This chain connects TRBV27 to TRBJ2-1; weak D call: TRBD2 (6 bases). This CDR3 spans 16 amino acids. Per germline, CDR1 MNHEY and CDR2 SMNVEV (reference sequence). V lost 1 base and J 7 bases, leaving 17 bases between the germline ends. The CDR3, as DNA: TGTGCCAGCAGTTTATACGGGGGAGCTCCCTGGAATGAGCAGTTCTTC. Residues: CASSLYGGAPWNEQFF.

This clonotype was counted a few times. This chain's CDR3 is CASSLVGDSNQPQHF. Written as DNA, the CDR3 is TGCGCCAGCAGCTTGGTCGGAGACAGCAATCAGCCCCAGCATTTT. The gene calls are TRBV5-1 and TRBJ1-5; D is unclear. The CDR3 contains 15 residues. In germline, CDR1 is SGHRS, CDR2 YFSETQ. Trimming removed 0 bases at V and 1 base at J, with 8 bases between.

The chain uses TRBV6-5 and TRBJ2-3; D might be TRBD1 or TRBD2, each matching 5 bases. V shed 2 bases and J shed 2 bases, with 8 bases lying between them. From germline, CDR1 is MNHEY and CDR2 SVGAGI. CDR3 length: 14 residues. CDR3 sequence reads: CASSYNGATDTQYF. The CDR3 coding sequence is TGTGCCAGCAGTTACAACGGGGCCACAGATACGCAGTATTTT.